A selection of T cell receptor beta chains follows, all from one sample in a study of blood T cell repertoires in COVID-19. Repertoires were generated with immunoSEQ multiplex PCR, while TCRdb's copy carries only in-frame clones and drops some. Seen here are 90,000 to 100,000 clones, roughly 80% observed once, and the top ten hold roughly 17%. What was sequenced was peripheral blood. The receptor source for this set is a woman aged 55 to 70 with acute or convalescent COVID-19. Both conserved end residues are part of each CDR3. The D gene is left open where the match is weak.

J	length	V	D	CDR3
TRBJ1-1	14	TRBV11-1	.	CASSLRAGVTEAFF
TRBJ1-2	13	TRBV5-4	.	CASSPDRNYGYTF
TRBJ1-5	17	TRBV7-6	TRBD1	CASSASPDREGNQPQHF
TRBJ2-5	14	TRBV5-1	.	CASSFGAAQETQYF
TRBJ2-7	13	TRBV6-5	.	CASSYSSVYEQYF
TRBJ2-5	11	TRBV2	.	CASLRAETQYF
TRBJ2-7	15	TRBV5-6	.	CASSLRGQGGLEQYF
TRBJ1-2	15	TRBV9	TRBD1	CASSGRQGDFSGYTF
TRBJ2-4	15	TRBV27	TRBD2	CASSSWGSGGGIQYF
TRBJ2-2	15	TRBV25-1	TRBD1	CASRGQGTNTGELFF